The entry below gives a single T cell receptor (beta chain) sequence along with its context. The data were obtained in a study of blood T cell repertoires in COVID-19. Study context: Samples taken during acute and convalescent COVID-19 were collected in the United States, Italy and Spain. Sample material is recorded as cDNA or gDNA derived from T cells, B-cell-depleted T cells, or PBMCs.

Trimming stripped 6 bases from V and 4 bases from J, with 15 bases between. The CDR3 loop spans 13 amino acids. Germline V gene data show CDR1 as SQVTM and CDR2 as ANQGSEA. In the original analysis: Scientists estimated how many nucleated cells there were by amplifying reference gene primers. Clones were read by immunoSEQ multiplex PCR, and TCRdb kept only the in-frame ones, dropping some. Clone size and V and J calls were adopted from that table, with D and trimming inferred from the DNA. Of 100,000 to 150,000 clones detected, over 70% appear once; the ten largest clones hold 25% to 35%. The sequence derives from a woman in her seventies with acute or convalescent COVID-19. The genes are TRBV29-1 and TRBJ1-1, with D tentatively TRBD1 (5 bases). The sequenced sample consisted of peripheral blood. The CDR3 is CSVTSGGGTEAFF. CDR3 coding DNA: TGCAGCGTCACCTCGGGGGGTGGCACTGAAGCTTTCTTT.